Below, 26 T cell receptor beta chains from the same sample are listed, as sequenced in a study of OX40 agonist ivuxolimab in advanced cancers. Sequencing was performed with immunoSEQ multiplex PCR; in TCRdb, only in-frame clones are kept and a portion is missing. The sample has some 80,000 clones; 84% are singletons. This sample comprised CD4+ or CD8+ T cells sorted from blood, obtained in a trial of the OX40 agonist ivuxolimab. These receptors all come from an adult with an advanced solid tumor such as melanoma, head and neck, liver or kidney cancer.

The rearrangement links TRBV4-2 to TRBJ1-5; 7 nucleotides align to TRBD1. Germline CDR1 is LGHNA and CDR2 is YNFKEQ. With V trimmed by 0 bases and J by 3 bases, 5 bases remained unmatched. This CDR3 contains 16 residues. The CDR3 DNA follows: TGTGCCAGCAGCCAAGATCCGGGACAGTTCAATCAGCCCCAGCATTTT. Its protein product is CASSQDPGQFNQPQHF.

The chain employs TRBV18 and TRBJ1-2; a possible D gene is TRBD1 (6 bases). The V gene's germline CDR1 is KGHSH and CDR2 LQKENI. This CDR3 is 15 amino acids long. V lost 0 bases and J lost 8, with 16 bases in between. Here the CDR3 DNA reads TGTGCCAGCTCACCACCGGTTGTAGGGGGATTAGGCTACACCTTC. Its translation is CASSPPVVGGLGYTF.

V is TRBV7-2 and J is TRBJ1-3; a weak D match, TRBD1 (6 bases). Deletions cut 5 bases from V and 4 bases from J, with 15 bases between. In germline, CDR1 is SGHTA, CDR2 FQGNSA. This CDR3 has 15 residues. CDR3 in DNA: TGTGCCAGCAGCCTCCAACAGGGTCTGGGAAACACCATATATTTT. Protein: CASSLQQGLGNTIYF.

J is TRBJ2-3 and V is TRBV5-1; D possibly corresponds to TRBD2 (6 bases). Between the trimmed V and J ends, which lost 1 base and 2 bases, there was a span of 11 bases. This CDR3 is built from 15 residues. The germline V gene has CDR1 SGHRS and CDR2 YFSETQ. The CDR3 sequence: CASSLTSPDTDTQYF. In nucleotides, the CDR3 is TGCGCCAGCAGCTTGACTAGCCCGGACACAGATACGCAGTATTTT.

The V call is TRBV19, the J call TRBJ1-5; possible D gene TRBD1, 5 bases. The ends were cut back, 9 bases at V and 4 bases at J, with 16 bases in the middle. CDR1 and CDR2 (germline): LNHDA, SQIVND (reference sequence). The CDR3 sequence is 14 residues long. CDR3 sequence: CASARDATNQPQHF. CDR3 DNA: TGTGCCAGCGCGAGGGACGCGACGAATCAGCCCCAGCATTTT.

Concerning this clone: The DNA is left out, because the CDR3 cannot be placed on it with certainty; the CDR3 is given as TCRdb lists it. The chain is built from TRBV6-1 and TRBJ1-2; the table's D gene call, TRBD1, was not cross checked with the DNA. Per the germline V gene, CDR1 is MNHNS and CDR2 is SASEGT. Both ends counted, the CDR3 spans 15 residues. Here the CDR3 reads CASSFFGQGRNGYTF.

The chain uses TRBV2 and TRBJ1-6, with D possibly being TRBD1 (5 bases). There are 17 residues in the CDR3. V lost 4 bases, J lost 7 bases, and 20 bases lay in between. Germline CDR1 is SNHLY and CDR2 is FYNNEI. The CDR3 nucleotides read TGTGCCAGCAGTGGGGAGGGGACCCTTGTGTCCAATTCACCCCTCCACTTT. Amino acid sequence: CASSGEGTLVSNSPLHF. Full variable domain (remainder filled in from reference TRBV2 and TRBJ1-6): EPEVTQTPSHQVTQMGQEVILRCVPISNHLYFYWYRQILGQKVEFLVSFYNNEISEKSEIFDDQFSVERPDGSNFTLKIRSTKLEDSAMYFCASSGEGTLVSNSPLHFGNGTRLTVT.

This chain uses TRBV28 with TRBJ2-1; possible D gene TRBD2, 6 bases. Between the trimmed V and J ends, which lost 4 bases and 3 bases, there was a span of 16 bases. The CDR3 runs to 16 residues. Germline assignment: CDR1 MDHEN and CDR2 SYDVKM. CDR3 coding DNA: TGTGCCAGCAGTTCGACGGCGAGCGGGTACTACAATGAGCAGTTCTTC. Encoded protein: CASSSTASGYYNEQFF.

The J gene is TRBJ1-2, the V gene TRBV5-6; D uncertain. CDR1 is SGHDT and CDR2 is YYEEEE in the germline V gene. The CDR3 spans 14 residues. V was clipped by 4 bases and J by 5 bases, with 15 bases between them. CDR3: CASSHWNSWYGYTF. CDR3 in DNA: TGTGCCAGCAGCCATTGGAACAGTTGGTATGGCTACACCTTC.

The chain links TRBV5-1 to TRBJ2-1; TRBD1 agrees at 7 bases. Germline lookup yields CDR1 SGHRS and CDR2 YFSETQ. The CDR3 spans 12 residues. After removal of 0 bases from V and 10 bases from J, the junction contained 1 base not matched to a gene. The CDR3 nucleotides read TGCGCCAGCAGCTTGGCCAGGGGGGAGCAGTTCTTC. Translated, it gives CASSLARGEQFF. Drawing the rest from reference TRBV5-1 and TRBJ2-1, the complete variable domain is KAGVTQTPRYLIKTRGQQVTLSCSPISGHRSVSWYQQTPGQGLQFLFEYFSETQRNKGNFPGRFSGRQFSNSRSEMNVSTLELGDSALYLCASSLARGEQFFGPGTRLTVL.

The rearrangement uses TRBV2 and TRBJ1-2; possible D gene TRBD1, 5 bases. The V end was cut by 4 bases, the J end by 5 bases, with 17 bases between. Looked up from germline, CDR1 is SNHLY and CDR2 is FYNNEI. The CDR3 sequence is 15 residues long. The DNA for the CDR3 is TGTGCCAGCAGTGTAATAGGACCCGGGACGTATGGCTACACCTTC. It is translated as CASSVIGPGTYGYTF.

The CDR3 bases are TGCGCCAGCAGCCAAGGAGCGGGGGGGCTGAATACGCAGTATTTT. It is translated as CASSQGAGGLNTQYF. The V and J genes are TRBV4-3 and TRBJ2-3, with 10 bases aligning to TRBD2. CDR3 length: 15 residues. The germline V gene encodes CDR1 LGHNA and CDR2 YSLEER. The J segment lost 7 bases and the V segment lost 1 base, leaving 5 bases of the junction unmatched.

This chain links TRBV7-9 with TRBJ2-1; D perhaps matches TRBD1 (5 bases). There are 14 residues in the CDR3. Germline CDR1 and CDR2: SEHNR and FQNEAQ (reference sequence). Trimming stripped 0 bases from V and 8 bases from J, with 11 bases between. The DNA for the CDR3 is TGTGCCAGCAGCTTAGCGACAGTTAGGGATGAGCAGTTCTTC. Amino acids: CASSLATVRDEQFF.

The rearrangement links TRBV5-1 to TRBJ1-1, with 7 bases that match TRBD1. The V and J ends lost 3 bases and 0 bases, in that order; junction bases with no gene match: 2. The CDR3 totals 14 residues. CDR1 is SGHRS and CDR2 is YFSETQ in the germline V gene. The CDR3 DNA is TGCGCCAGCAGCTCCGGACAGGTGAACACTGAAGCTTTCTTT. This translates into CASSSGQVNTEAFF.

The chain uses TRBV7-2 and TRBJ2-1; D remains unclear. Trimming shortened V by 10 bases and J by 7 bases, and 17 bases separated the two germline ends. Germline V gene sequence: CDR1 SGHTA, CDR2 FQGNSA. The CDR3 covers 13 residues. The chain's CDR3 is CATATLGWNEQFF. CDR3 in DNA: TGTGCCACGGCCACATTAGGGTGGAATGAGCAGTTCTTC. Filled out from reference TRBV7-2 and TRBJ2-1, the complete variable domain reads GAGVSQSPSNKVTEKGKDVELRCDPISGHTALYWYRQSLGQGLEFLIYFQGNSAPDKSGLPSDRFSAERTGGSVSTLTIQRTQQEDSAVYLCATATLGWNEQFFGPGTRLTVL.

The rearrangement joins TRBV19 to TRBJ2-4, with D tentatively TRBD1 or TRBD2 (5 bases each). V gave up 0 bases and J gave up 5 bases, with 14 bases separating them. Germline V gives CDR1 LNHDA, CDR2 SQIVND (reference sequence). The CDR3 is 16 amino acids. CDR3 DNA sequence: TGTGCCAGTAGTATAGAAGGACCCGGGACGGAAAACATTCAGTACTTC. It translates to CASSIEGPGTENIQYF.

The gene calls are TRBV19 and TRBJ1-6; D remains ambiguous. The germline CDR1 and CDR2 sequences are LNHDA and SQIVND (reference sequence). The CDR3 consists of 15 residues. The V and J ends lost 1 base and 9 bases respectively, with 13 bases between them. The CDR3 nucleotides read TGTGCCAGTAGTATAGGGAGGGCTGGGAGTTCACCCCTCCACTTT. Its translation: CASSIGRAGSSPLHF.

This chain links TRBV30 with TRBJ2-5; D remains unclear. Germline CDR1 is GTSNPN and CDR2 is SVGIG (reference sequence). The CDR3 loop spans 11 amino acids. V dropped 3 bases and J dropped 5 bases, with 7 bases sitting between them. CDR3 protein: CAWRGMETQYF. DNA of the CDR3: TGTGCCTGGAGGGGGATGGAGACCCAGTACTTC.

This clone was counted once. The rearrangement joins TRBV5-4 to TRBJ2-6; a weak D match, TRBD2 (5 bases). Germline-derived CDR1 and CDR2 are SGHNT and YYREEE (reference sequence). V dropped 4 bases and J dropped 0 bases, with 14 bases sitting between them. The CDR3 is 17 residues long. The CDR3 protein is CASSRAEDSSGANVLTF. CDR3 nucleotide sequence: TGTGCCAGCAGCCGCGCCGAGGACTCCTCTGGGGCCAACGTCCTGACTTTC.

The V and J genes are TRBV21-1 and TRBJ1-4. TRBV21-1 is a documented pseudogene. The CDR3 runs 15 residues. DNA of the CDR3: TGTGCCAGCAGCACCCGACCGGCAACTAATGAAAAACTGTTTTTT. Translation: CASSTRPATNEKLFF.

For the CDR3, the DNA is TGTGCCAGCAGTGACTCCGCGGGGGGGGACACAGATACGCAGTATTTT. Protein product: CASSDSAGGDTDTQYF. The chain has TRBV6-4 and TRBJ2-3; 9 nucleotides match TRBD2. Unmatched junction bases numbered 3, after V lost 0 bases and J lost 2 bases. Germline V gene data show CDR1 as MRHNA and CDR2 as SNTAGT. The CDR3 totals 16 residues.

This clone occurred a few times. The V call is TRBV4-3, the J call TRBJ1-2; 9 bases map to TRBD1. The CDR3 is 15 amino acids. Germline trimming cut 5 bases from V and 4 bases from J; bases unmatched to any gene: 8. CDR1 LGHNA and CDR2 YSLEER come from the germline V gene. CDR3 amino acids: CASSSPGQGSYGYTF. The CDR3 DNA reads TGCGCCAGCAGCTCTCCGGGACAGGGAAGCTATGGCTACACCTTC.

The genes are TRBV30 and TRBJ2-1, with TRBD2 as a possible D gene (5 bases). CDR3 length: 15 residues. CDR1 and CDR2 (germline): GTSNPN, SVGIG (reference sequence). Trimming removed 3 bases from V and 4 bases from J, with 16 bases in between. The CDR3 DNA is TGTGCCTGGAGCTATTCCGGGAACCTGTACAATGAGCAGTTCTTC. Its protein is CAWSYSGNLYNEQFF.

The rearrangement uses TRBV5-6 and TRBJ2-7, with 11 bases identical to TRBD2. Germline values: CDR1 SGHDT, CDR2 YYEEEE. With 2 bases clipped from V and 3 bases from J, the junction kept 1 base outside the gene matches. This CDR3 is 14 amino acids long. In DNA, the CDR3 is TGTGCCAGCAGCTTCACTAGCGGGGGCTACGAGCAGTACTTC. Its translation is CASSFTSGGYEQYF.

This sequence joins TRBV2 and TRBJ1-4, with D possibly being TRBD1 (6 bases). The CDR3 has 14 amino acids. Per germline, CDR1 SNHLY and CDR2 FYNNEI. Trimming pared 3 bases from V and 8 bases from J, leaving 13 bases between. The chain's CDR3 is CASSEVGGGEKLFF. DNA of the CDR3: TGTGCCAGCAGTGAGGTAGGGGGAGGAGAAAAACTGTTTTTT.

This rearrangement joins TRBV6-5 to TRBJ1-2; D not certain. Trimming took off 3 bases at V and 7 bases at J, with 12 bases between the two ends. The CDR3 extends over 13 amino acids. Per the germline V gene, CDR1 is MNHEY and CDR2 is SVGAGI. The CDR3 nucleotides are TGTGCCAGCAGTTATCGGGCGCCGGGTGGCTACACCTTC. This gives the protein CASSYRAPGGYTF.